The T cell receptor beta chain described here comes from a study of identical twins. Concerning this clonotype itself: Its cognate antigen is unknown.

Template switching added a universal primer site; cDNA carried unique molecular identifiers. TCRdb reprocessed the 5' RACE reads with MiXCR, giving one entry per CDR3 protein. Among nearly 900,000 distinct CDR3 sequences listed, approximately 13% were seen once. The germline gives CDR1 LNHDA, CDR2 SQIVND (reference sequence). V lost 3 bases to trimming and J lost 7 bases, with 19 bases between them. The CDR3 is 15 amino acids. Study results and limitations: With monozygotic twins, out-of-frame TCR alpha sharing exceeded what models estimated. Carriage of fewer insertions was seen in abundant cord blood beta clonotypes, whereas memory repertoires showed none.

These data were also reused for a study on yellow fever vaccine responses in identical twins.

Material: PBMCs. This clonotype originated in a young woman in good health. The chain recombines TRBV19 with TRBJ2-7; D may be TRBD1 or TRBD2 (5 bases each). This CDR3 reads CASSILDYGTREQYF. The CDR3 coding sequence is TGTGCCAGTAGTATTTTGGATTACGGGACGAGGGAGCAGTACTTC.